This T cell receptor beta chain was captured in a study of control samples from healthy donors and cancer patients. Repertoires were generated with immunoSEQ multiplex PCR, while TCRdb's copy carries only in-frame clones and drops some. The repertoire includes around 130,000 clones, 85% to 90% of them detected once, and around 6.9% sits in the top ten. The CDR3 consists of 14 residues. The V segment lost 4 bases and the J segment 5 bases; nucleotides outside the gene matches: 5. Per the germline V gene, CDR1 is SEHNR and CDR2 is FQNEAQ (reference sequence). Specimen: PBMCs. The rearrangement links TRBV7-9 to TRBJ1-5; TRBD1 matches at 7 bases. The sequence was obtained from a man aged 50-59 years with head and neck cancer. This chain's CDR3 is CASSSGTDYQPQHF. As DNA, the CDR3 is TGTGCCAGCAGCTCCGGGACAGACTATCAGCCCCAGCATTTT. The variable domain in full, with the rest retrieved from reference TRBV7-9 and TRBJ1-5, is DTGVSQNPRHKITKRGQNVTFRCDPISEHNRLYWYRQTLGQGPEFLTYFQNEAQLEKSRLLSDRFSAERPKGSFSTLEIQRTEQGDSAMYLCASSSGTDYQPQHFGDGTRLSIL.